The subject of this entry is one TCR beta chain. The antigen remains undetermined. Per the germline V gene, CDR1 is SEHNR and CDR2 is FQNEAQ (reference sequence). The CDR3 loop spans 12 amino acids. V gave up 2 bases and J gave up 7 bases, with 8 bases separating them. Listed TCR primers and previously described methods were used for bulk TCR libraries. Each CDR3 protein is one row after TCRdb ran MiXCR on the PCR reads. The sample includes roughly 630,000 distinct CDR3 sequences, 25% of them seen just once. This entry comes from a study of molecular identifiers for immune sequencing clone quantification. Notes on the study in general: Detecting spiked Jurkat TCR RNA from one cell among roughly 900,000 naive cells was reportedly possible.

The sequencing input was naive CD8+ T cells from blood, with Jurkat cell RNA spiked in. Regarding subset: FACS-sorted CD8+CD4-CCR7+CD45RA+ naive T cells. The chain joins TRBV7-9 to TRBJ1-2, with D uncertain. The clonotype was recovered from a human donor in good health. Some libraries in this study had Jurkat cell RNA spiked in. CDR3 amino acids: CASSLWKAGYTF. The DNA of the CDR3 is TGTGCCAGCAGCTTATGGAAGGCTGGCTACACCTTC.